Following are 25 T cell receptor beta chains from one sample sequenced in a study of technical replicates of blood from a handful of donors (dated by TCRdb to about 2017). The library was prepared using the immunoSEQ multiplex PCR assay. The table was pulled from immuneACCESS by TCRdb, which kept in-frame rearrangements only. Such tables lose some clones; where checked, under half of the loss comes from unresolved V genes, and the rest has no known cause. The sample profile shows about 16,000 clones; approximately 89% of them were found once. The ten largest make up approximately 10% of the sample. Sequencing was performed on PBMCs. These receptor sequences come from a human donor in good health.

This chain connects TRBV5-1 to TRBJ2-2; possibly TRBD1 for D (6 bases). Trimming removed 4 bases at V and 3 bases at J, with 13 bases between. The germline CDR1 and CDR2 sequences are SGHRS and YFSETQ. The CDR3 runs 15 residues. DNA for the CDR3: TGCGCCAGCAGCCCCCGTGAGGGGGACACCGGGGAGCTGTTTTTT. As protein: CASSPREGDTGELFF.

The V gene is TRBV10-3, the J gene TRBJ2-1, with 12 bases matching TRBD2. Trimming removed 2 bases from V and 4 bases from J; junction bases left unmatched: 6. CDR1 is ENHRY and CDR2 is SYGVKD in the germline V gene. The CDR3 covers 17 residues. The CDR3: CAISEGYGTSGYNEQFF. The CDR3 DNA follows: TGTGCCATCAGTGAGGGGTACGGGACTAGCGGGTACAATGAGCAGTTCTTC.

CDR3: CASSENPSSGISTDTQYF. DNA of the CDR3: TGTGCCAGCAGTGAAAACCCTTCCAGCGGGATTAGCACAGATACGCAGTATTTT. The chain carries TRBV6-1 and TRBJ2-3; 7 bases align to TRBD2. The germline gives CDR1 MNHNS, CDR2 SASEGT. CDR3 length: 18 residues. V shed 2 bases and J 0 bases; nucleotides not matched to a gene: 11.

The rearrangement joins TRBV6-1 to TRBJ2-5, with 10 bases matching TRBD1. Per the germline V gene, CDR1 is MNHNS and CDR2 is SASEGT. The CDR3 has 15 residues. V was clipped by 6 bases and J by 3 bases; unmatched bases: 7. The CDR3 reads CASSGLGTGEETQYF. For the CDR3, the DNA is TGTGCCAGCAGCGGCCTCGGGACAGGGGAAGAGACCCAGTACTTC.

The chain joins TRBV7-2 to TRBJ1-5; D is perhaps TRBD1 (5 bases). The V end lost 1 base, the J end lost 9 bases, and 19 bases lay between the germline ends. CDR1 and CDR2 (germline): SGHTA, FQGNSA. This CDR3 region has 16 residues. The CDR3 coding sequence is TGTGCCAGCAGCTTAGTGTCCCAGGGCGGGGGGGGGCCCCAGCATTTT. Translated: CASSLVSQGGGGPQHF. Drawing the rest from reference TRBV7-2 and TRBJ1-5, the complete variable domain is GAGVSQSPSNKVTEKGKDVELRCDPISGHTALYWYRQSLGQGLEFLIYFQGNSAPDKSGLPSDRFSAERTGGSVSTLTIQRTQQEDSAVYLCASSLVSQGGGGPQHFGDGTRLSIL.

The V gene is TRBV19, the J gene TRBJ2-2, with D possibly matching TRBD1 (5 bases). The V end was cut by 1 base, the J end by 5 bases, with 14 bases between. The CDR3 covers 16 residues. Germline V gives CDR1 LNHDA, CDR2 SQIVND (reference sequence). The CDR3 here is CASSIGQGGRTGELFF. In DNA form, the CDR3 reads TGTGCCAGTAGTATAGGGCAGGGCGGTCGTACCGGGGAGCTGTTTTTT.

V is TRBV9 and J is TRBJ2-3; TRBD2 matches at 11 bases. This CDR3 region has 15 residues. The J segment lost 6 bases and the V segment lost 3 bases, leaving 6 bases of the junction unmatched. The germline CDR1 and CDR2 sequences are SGDLS and YYNGEE. Here the CDR3 DNA reads TGTGCCAGCAGCGGTAGCGGGAGGGCCCGGGATACGCAGTATTTT. Protein sequence: CASSGSGRARDTQYF.

The chain couples TRBV27 to TRBJ2-1; 14 bases agree with TRBD2. Germline CDR1 MNHEY, CDR2 SMNVEV (reference sequence). Trimming removed 6 bases from V and 5 bases from J; junction bases left unmatched: 9. There are 17 residues in the CDR3. Written as DNA, the CDR3 is TGTGCCAGCAGCCTCAATGCGGGACTAGCGGGGGACAATGAGCAGTTCTTC. As protein: CASSLNAGLAGDNEQFF.

This chain joins TRBV29-1 and TRBJ2-7; D is possibly TRBD2 (6 bases). Germline V CDR1 and CDR2: SQVTM, ANQGSEA. The CDR3 runs 15 residues. Deletions cut 4 bases from V and 5 bases from J, with 21 bases between. CDR3 in amino acids: CSVGSSGGTSDEQYF. The CDR3 DNA reads as TGCAGCGTTGGTAGCTCGGGCGGGACGAGCGACGAGCAGTACTTC.

This clone was seen a few times. This chain uses TRBV7-9 with TRBJ1-1; TRBD1 is a possible D gene (6 bases). Trimming took off 6 bases at V and 0 bases at J, with 17 bases between the two ends. Germline CDR1 is SEHNR and CDR2 is FQNEAQ (reference sequence). This CDR3 spans 16 amino acids. CDR3 amino acids: CASRPDRYYMNTEAFF. As DNA, the CDR3 is TGTGCCAGCAGACCCGACAGGTACTATATGAACACTGAAGCTTTCTTT. The whole variable domain, remainder taken from reference TRBV7-9 and TRBJ1-1, is DTGVSQNPRHKITKRGQNVTFRCDPISEHNRLYWYRQTLGQGPEFLTYFQNEAQLEKSRLLSDRFSAERPKGSFSTLEIQRTEQGDSAMYLCASRPDRYYMNTEAFFGQGTRLTVV.

The V gene is TRBV28, the J gene TRBJ1-2; perhaps TRBD1 as D (6 bases). Looked up from germline, CDR1 is MDHEN and CDR2 is SYDVKM. The V and J ends lost 6 bases and 6 bases respectively, with 14 bases between them. The CDR3 extends over 13 amino acids. CDR3 protein: CASSTGGLDGYTF. The CDR3 nucleotides read TGTGCCAGCAGCACCGGGGGGCTCGATGGCTACACCTTC.

This clone occurred a few times. This chain joins TRBV19 and TRBJ1-5, with 8 bases that match TRBD1. This CDR3 has 15 residues. With 5 bases clipped from V and 4 bases from J, the junction kept 7 bases outside the gene matches. Per germline, CDR1 LNHDA and CDR2 SQIVND (reference sequence). The CDR3 loop is CASSWAGGINQPQHF. The DNA of the CDR3 is TGTGCCAGTAGTTGGGCAGGGGGCATTAATCAGCCCCAGCATTTT.

The V gene is TRBV2, the J gene TRBJ1-2, with TRBD1 identical over 7 bases. The CDR3 loop spans 14 amino acids. Losses at the gene ends were 5 bases for V and 4 bases for J; bases not matched to a gene: 7. Germline assignment: CDR1 SNHLY and CDR2 FYNNEI. The CDR3 DNA is TGTGCCAGCAGTTATACAGGGGCCCGCTATGGCTACACCTTC. Translation gives CASSYTGARYGYTF.

In its sample, this clone was seen once. This rearrangement joins TRBV18 to TRBJ2-7, with a possible D match to TRBD2 (5 bases). Germline loops: CDR1 KGHSH, CDR2 LQKENI. Trimming removed 2 bases from V and 0 bases from J, with 20 bases in between. There are 18 residues in the CDR3. CDR3 residues: CASSPVSRVGESSYEQYF. The CDR3 DNA reads TGTGCCAGCTCACCAGTTTCGCGGGTAGGTGAGAGCTCCTACGAGCAGTACTTC.

V is TRBV5-8 and J is TRBJ2-3; D remains unclear. From germline, CDR1 is SGHTS and CDR2 YDEGEE. The V and J ends lost 1 base and 0 bases respectively, with 3 bases between them. The CDR3 has 13 residues. The CDR3 sequence: CASSLRSTDTQYF. In DNA form, the CDR3 reads TGTGCCAGCAGCTTGCGTAGCACAGATACGCAGTATTTT.

The V gene is TRBV27, the J gene TRBJ2-1; the match to TRBD1 covers 8 bases. The CDR3 has 15 residues. V dropped 8 bases and J dropped 2; count of bases not matched to a gene: 8. Germline lookup yields CDR1 MNHEY and CDR2 SMNVEV (reference sequence). CDR3 amino acids: CASGFTGGTYNEQFF. The CDR3 DNA follows: TGTGCCAGCGGCTTTACAGGGGGAACCTACAATGAGCAGTTCTTC.

The CDR3, as DNA: TGTGCCAGCCACAAGGGCCGGCAGGGGGCAGGTGGCTACACCTTC. This translates into CASHKGRQGAGGYTF. The chain has TRBV6-5 and TRBJ1-2, with TRBD1 identical over 8 bases. With 8 bases clipped from V and 7 bases from J, the junction kept 15 bases outside the gene matches. Germline CDR1 MNHEY, CDR2 SVGAGI. The CDR3 extends over 15 amino acids.

This sequence joins TRBV28 and TRBJ2-1; the match to TRBD2 covers 7 bases. The V gene's germline CDR1 is MDHEN and CDR2 SYDVKM. The CDR3 has 17 amino acids. V shed 4 bases, J shed 4 bases, and the junction held 13 bases outside the gene matches. The CDR3 here is CASSSPWGSGAYNEQFF. The CDR3 coding sequence is TGTGCCAGCAGTTCTCCGTGGGGCAGCGGGGCGTACAATGAGCAGTTCTTC.

The CDR3 spells CASSRQGVRSYEQYF. In nucleotides, the CDR3 is TGTGCCAGCAGCCGACAGGGTGTGAGGTCCTACGAGCAGTACTTC. The V and J genes are TRBV6-5 and TRBJ2-7; 7 bases align to TRBD1. Germline V gene data show CDR1 as MNHEY and CDR2 as SVGAGI. The CDR3 contains 15 residues. J lost 1 base, V lost 6 bases, and 9 bases had no gene match.

The genes are TRBV11-3 and TRBJ2-3, with D perhaps TRBD2 (6 bases). The V end lost 5 bases, the J end lost 3 bases, and 12 bases lay between the germline ends. The germline gives CDR1 SGHNT, CDR2 YENEEA. This CDR3 is 14 amino acids long. The CDR3 loop reads CASSPSSGTDTQYF. CDR3 nucleotides: TGTGCCAGCAGCCCCAGCAGCGGGACAGATACGCAGTATTTT. Together with reference TRBV11-3 and TRBJ2-3, the CDR3 gives the full variable domain: EAGVVQSPRYKIIEKKQPVAFWCNPISGHNTLYWYLQNLGQGPELLIRYENEEAVDDSQLPKDRFSAERLKGVDSTLKIQPAELGDSAVYLCASSPSSGTDTQYFGPGTRLTVL.

This clone was recorded once. The DNA for the CDR3 is TGTGCCAGCAGTACCCCCTTCGGCAGGGCTGGGTACACTGAAGCTTTCTTT. It translates to CASSTPFGRAGYTEAFF. The rearrangement uses TRBV27 and TRBJ1-1; a possible D gene is TRBD1 (5 bases). This CDR3 has 17 amino acids. The germline CDR1 and CDR2 sequences are MNHEY and SMNVEV (reference sequence). The V end was cut by 5 bases, the J end by 3 bases, with 22 bases between.

This clone was found once. V and J are TRBV6-5 and TRBJ1-1, with a weak D call TRBD1 (6 bases). This CDR3 region has 13 residues. Germline V gene lookup returns CDR1 MNHEY and CDR2 SVGAGI. Trimming pared 6 bases from V and 4 bases from J, leaving 12 bases between. The CDR3 loop is CASRTTGSTEAFF. CDR3 in DNA: TGTGCCAGCAGGACCACAGGGAGCACTGAAGCTTTCTTT.

This clone appeared once. The chain uses TRBV21-1 and TRBJ1-4; the table gives TRBD1 as D, unverified against the DNA. TRBV21-1 is an annotated pseudogene. There are 15 residues in the CDR3. CDR3 loop: CASPQGTPEAEKLFF. DNA for the CDR3: TGTGCCAGCCCCCAGGGGACCCCAGAGGCTGAAAAACTGTTTTTT.

The CDR3 DNA follows: TGCGCCAGCAGCTTCCTAGCGGGAGAGCTGCAGTACTTC. As protein: CASSFLAGELQYF. The chain joins TRBV5-1 to TRBJ2-7; 10 bases map to TRBD2. The ends lost 2 bases at V and 9 bases at J; junction bases unmatched: 5. From germline, CDR1 is SGHRS and CDR2 YFSETQ. The CDR3 is 13 amino acids. The complete variable domain, with remaining parts taken from reference TRBV5-1 and TRBJ2-7, reads KAGVTQTPRYLIKTRGQQVTLSCSPISGHRSVSWYQQTPGQGLQFLFEYFSETQRNKGNFPGRFSGRQFSNSRSEMNVSTLELGDSALYLCASSFLAGELQYFGPGTRLTVT.

The chain carries TRBV6-1 and TRBJ1-2; 9 bases fit TRBD1. The germline V gene encodes CDR1 MNHNS and CDR2 SASEGT. The CDR3 extends over 13 amino acids. V gave up 8 bases and J gave up 6 bases; unmatched junction bases: 7. The CDR3 sequence: CASADGTGNGYTF. The CDR3 DNA sequence: TGTGCCAGCGCTGATGGGACAGGGAATGGCTACACCTTC.